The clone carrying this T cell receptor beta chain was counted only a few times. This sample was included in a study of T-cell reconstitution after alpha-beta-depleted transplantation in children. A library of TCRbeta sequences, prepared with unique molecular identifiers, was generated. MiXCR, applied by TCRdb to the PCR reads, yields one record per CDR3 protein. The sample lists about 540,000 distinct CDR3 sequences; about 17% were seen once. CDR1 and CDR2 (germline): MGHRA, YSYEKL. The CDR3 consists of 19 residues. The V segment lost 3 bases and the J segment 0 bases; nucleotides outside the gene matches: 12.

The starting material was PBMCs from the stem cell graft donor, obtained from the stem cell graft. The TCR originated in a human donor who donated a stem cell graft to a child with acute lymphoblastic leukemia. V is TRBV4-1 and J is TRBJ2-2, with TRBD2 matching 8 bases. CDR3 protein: CASSHPTSGALPNTGELFF. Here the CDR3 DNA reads TGCGCCAGCAGCCACCCCACTAGCGGAGCCCTTCCGAACACCGGGGAGCTGTTTTTT.